This T cell receptor beta chain appears in the sequencing data of a study of blood T cell repertoires in COVID-19 (dated by TCRdb to 2020 to 2022). With regard to the full study: Collaborator samples came from the United States, Italy and Spain and covered acute and convalescent phases of COVID-19. The material from the prospective study consisted of cDNA or gDNA derived from T cells, B-cell-depleted T cells, or PBMCs. Subjects who had been exposed to COVID-19, were actively infected with it, or had recovered from it provided the deeply sampled blood TCRbeta repertoires that made up the dataset. The repertoires were released in a freely available public database intended as a resource for research on the immune response to SARS-CoV-2. The samples were drawn from the first 160 participants of the ongoing ImmuneRACE study and from 1,200 or so subjects provided by 6 global collaborators. The sample metadata nearly always contained a de-identified subject ID, COVID-19 status, age in years and sex. HLA class I and class II types, where available, came from metadata supplied by the sample provider rather than from assay-based typing. The research as a whole found: The quantity of clinical and demographic metadata differed by source and by participant and was supplied without curation.

To note about this clone: No cognate antigen has been identified for it. The record has no base qualities; no much larger clone is one base away.

TCRbeta CDR3 regions were amplified from genomic DNA using the immunoSEQ Assay, a bias-controlled multiplex PCR. The study's processing was this. Within the assay, amplification of reference gene primers was used to estimate how many nucleated cells each sample contained. To quantify the absolute abundance of each unique TCRbeta CDR3 rearrangement, sequence reads were collapsed and filtered. For each sample, productive Simpson clonality was calculated as the square root of Simpson's diversity index across productive rearrangements. Held by TCRdb, this immuneACCESS table contains in-frame sequences only and omits some clones. Under half of the omission traces to an unresolved V gene where checked; the cause of the rest is unknown. For V, J and clone size, that table is used; D and trimming come from the DNA. A total of 90,000 to 100,000 clones appear in this sample, roughly 85% of them only once. The top ten clonotypes cover 4% to 5.5% of the sample.

Each collaborating institution followed its own protocols to collect whole blood in K2EDTA tubes. For TCRbeta analysis, collaborator samples were shipped as frozen whole blood, as isolated PBMCs, or as DNA extracted from either sample type. Sequencing input: peripheral blood. This TCR derives from a man in his 70s with acute or convalescent COVID-19.

The bases read TGCGCCAGCAGCCTCAGGGGATTCGGTGAAAAACTGTTTTTT. Translated, it gives CASSLRGFGEKLFF. The receptor chain draws on TRBV5-1 and TRBJ1-4; the D gene is perhaps TRBD1, on 6 matching bases. From cysteine to phenylalanine, the CDR3 is 14 amino acids long. The kept DNA is CDR3 alone, 42 bases in frame from the first base. V loses 4 bases, J loses 7 bases, and the germline ends lie 14 bases apart. Sequences SGHRS (CDR1) and YFSETQ (CDR2) are obtained from the germline V gene.